Below are 24 T cell receptor delta chains sequenced from a single sample in a study of γδ T cells in repeated Plasmodium falciparum infection. TCRdb called clones anew from the multiplex PCR reads with CATT. The sample lists 50,000 to 55,000 delta-chain clones, roughly 1.9% occurring once. Gammadelta T cells were flow-sorted from PBMC into Vgamma9/Vdelta2+ and Vdelta2-negative populations for bulk analysis. Sequencing was performed on gamma-delta T cells from blood. These receptors were taken from a pool of human donors (malaria-infected and uninfected, not separated).

This clone has a count of ten or more. This likely traces to a read error, being one base from a far larger clone. Additional DNA sequences in this sample encode the identical CDR3. J is TRDJ1 and V is TRDV1; D remains unclear. The J gene, absent from TCRdb, was called here by matching the DNA to germline. CDR3 length: 17 residues. Per germline, CDR1 TSWWSYY and CDR2 QGS. V was pared by 2 bases and J by 0 bases, with 16 bases between. The CDR3 here is CALGEDPSLIYTDKLIF. DNA for the CDR3: TGTGCTCTTGGGGAAGACCCCTCTCTTATCTACACCGATAAACTCATCTTT.

This clone was detected a few times. The protein given by TCRdb reflects a much larger clone and differs at residue 6 from this DNA's translation, likely from a read error; the protein shown is the DNA's translation. This chain uses TRDV3 with TRDJ1; D gene uncertain. CDR3 length: 15 residues. CDR1 is TVYSNPD and CDR2 is GDNSRS in the germline V gene (reference sequence). Trimming removed 3 bases at V and 7 bases at J, with 24 bases between. This CDR3 reads CALILPEERYGKLIF. The CDR3 bases are TGTGCCTTAATACTCCCGGAGGAGAGATATGGTAAACTCATCTTT.

This clone was recorded many times. It differs at one base from a far larger clone, so likely a read error. Other DNA sequences in the sample encode the same CDR3. The chain links TRDV2 to TRDJ1; 12 bases are shared with TRDD3. Here the J gene came from matching the DNA to germline, since TCRdb omits it. V shed 3 bases and J 5 bases; nucleotides not matched to a gene: 3. Germline values: CDR1 GEAIGNYY, CDR2 EKD. CDR3 size: 14 residues. The CDR3 reads CACDQLGDTDKLIF. The CDR3 bases are TGTGCCTGTGACCAACTGGGGGATACTGATAAACTCATCTTT.

Of note for this clone: TCRdb's protein, taken from a much larger clone, differs from this DNA's translation at residue 5, likely owing to a read error; the protein displayed comes from the DNA. The chain is built from TRDV1 and TRDJ1; unclear D gene. This CDR3 region has 15 residues. Germline V CDR1 and CDR2: TSWWSYY, QGS. CDR3 loop: CALGKLRSITDKLIF. The DNA of the CDR3 is TGTGCTCTTGGGAAACTAAGGTCTATCACCGATAAACTCATCTTT.

This clone was detected many times. A far larger clone lies a single base away; this is likely a read error. The sample holds other DNA sequences that translate to the same CDR3. The rearrangement joins TRDV1 to TRDJ1; 7 bases map to TRDD3. The CDR3 has 19 residues. Looked up from germline, CDR1 is TSWWSYY and CDR2 is QGS. The CDR3 loop reads CALGEHIYVRWGRVDKLIF. The CDR3 nucleotides are TGTGCCCTTGGGGAACACATCTACGTGAGGTGGGGGAGAGTCGATAAACTCATCTTT.

In its sample, this clone was seen many times. This likely reflects a read error, since a far larger clone is one base away. The sample holds other DNA sequences that translate to the same CDR3. This sequence joins TRDV1 and TRDJ1, with TRDD3 matching over 12 bases. Germline CDR1 reads TSWWSYY; CDR2 reads QGS. The CDR3 covers 20 residues. The CDR3 loop reads CALGELRPYWGIPRADKLIF. The CDR3 DNA reads as TGTGCTCTTGGGGAACTACGTCCTTACTGGGGGATACCTCGAGCCGATAAGCTCATCTTT.

This clone has ten or more counts. A far larger clone is a single base away, which makes a read error likely. The same CDR3 also results from other DNA sequences found in this sample. This chain connects TRDV2 to TRDJ1, with 9 bases that match TRDD3. Per the germline V gene, CDR1 is GEAIGNYY and CDR2 is EKD. The CDR3 covers 19 residues. The CDR3 DNA reads TGTGCCTGTGACACCTTCCCGGCTCTGGGGGATCCTTTCACCGATAAGCTCATCTTT. It specifies CACDTFPALGDPFTDKLIF.

On this clone itself: A far larger clone is only one base removed, so a read error is likely. This same CDR3 is encoded by further DNA sequences in the sample. J is TRDJ1 and V is TRDV2; no definite D call. TCRdb records no J gene; here it was assigned by comparing the DNA to germline. Germline CDR1 and CDR2: GEAIGNYY and EKD. The CDR3 is 14 amino acids. The CDR3 here is CACDKVGVVDKLIF. Here the CDR3 DNA reads TGTGCTTGTGACAAGGTAGGGGTCGTCGATAAACTCATCTTT.

Many counts were recorded for this clone. A far bigger clonotype differs at one base, so this is likely a read error. The sample holds other DNA sequences that translate to the same CDR3. The rearrangement uses TRDV2 and TRDJ1; a weak D match, TRDD3 (5 bases). CDR1 and CDR2 (germline): GEAIGNYY, EKD. CDR3 size: 19 residues. V lost 0 bases and J lost 0, with 22 bases in between. CDR3 in amino acids: CACDTVSGGSPSHTDKLIF. CDR3 in DNA: TGTGCCTGTGACACCGTCTCGGGGGGGTCCCCGAGTCACACCGATAAACTCATCTTT.

Concerning this clone itself: TCRdb pairs this DNA with a much larger clone's protein that differs at residue 17, likely a read error; the protein shown was translated from the DNA. V and J are TRDV1 and TRDJ1; weak D call: TRDD3 (8 bases). TCRdb records no J gene; here it was assigned by comparing the DNA to germline. The CDR3 sequence is 22 residues long. Per the germline V gene, CDR1 is TSWWSYY and CDR2 is QGS. Trimming removed 1 base from V and 4 bases from J, with 34 bases in between. DNA of the CDR3: TGTGCTCTTGGGGAACCGGTCCTTCCTGCCTACTGGGGGTTGAGTTGTATCGATAAACTCATCTTT. It yields the protein CALGEPVLPAYWGLSCIDKLIF.

About this clone itself: TCRdb's protein for this DNA is that of a much larger clone and differs from the translation at residue 18, likely a read error; the protein shown is the DNA translation. This chain uses TRDV2 with TRDJ3; 12 nucleotides line up with TRDD3. The J gene, not given by TCRdb, was assigned here from a germline match of the nucleotide sequence. The CDR3 has 21 amino acids. Germline CDR1 GEAIGNYY, CDR2 EKD. The CDR3 protein is CACDTLLGDTRSSWDTRPMFF. DNA for the CDR3: TGTGCCTGTGACACTTTACTGGGGGATACACGATCCTCCTGGGACACCCGACCGATGTTTTTC.

This clone has a handful of counts. The TCRdb record carries a much larger clone's protein, which differs from this DNA's translation at residue 8; a read error is the likely cause, and the protein listed here is the DNA translation. The chain employs TRDV1 and TRDJ1; 11 nucleotides match TRDD3. TCRdb is silent on the J gene; assignment here came from matching the DNA to germline. With 0 bases clipped from V and 0 bases from J, the junction kept 18 bases outside the gene matches. The CDR3 covers 22 residues. The germline V gene encodes CDR1 TSWWSYY and CDR2 QGS. The CDR3 DNA reads as TGTGCTCTTGGGGAACTACAGGTCCTATTTGGCTACTGGGGGATATACACCGATAAACTCATCTTT. It yields the protein CALGELQVLFGYWGIYTDKLIF.

As regards this clone: The protein TCRdb lists belongs to a much larger clone and differs from this DNA's translation at residue 10, which points to a read error; the protein shown is made from the DNA. The chain employs TRDV1 and TRDJ1; no clear D. The CDR3 is 16 residues long. V shed 1 base and J shed 1 base, with 13 bases lying between them. The germline CDR1 and CDR2 sequences are TSWWSYY and QGS. The CDR3 is CALGERLRPGTDKLIF. DNA of the CDR3: TGTGCTCTTGGGGAACGACTCAGACCTGGCACCGATAAACTCATCTTT.

In its sample, this clone was seen many times. One base separates it from a far larger clone, so it is likely a read error. This sample includes further DNA sequences coding for the same CDR3. The V gene is TRDV1, the J gene TRDJ1; 9 nucleotides match TRDD3. After removal of 2 bases from V and 2 bases from J, the junction contained 36 bases not matched to a gene. The CDR3 runs to 26 residues. CDR1 and CDR2 (germline): TSWWSYY, QGS. The CDR3 nucleotides are TGTGCTCTTGGGGAATCACGGCCTTCCTTATCCGACTGGGGGACTCCCTTTTACATTTTGACCGATAAACTCATCTTT. Amino acids: CALGESRPSLSDWGTPFYILTDKLIF.

About this clone itself: This likely stems from a read error, as it lies one base from a far larger clone. Other DNA sequences in this specimen translate into the identical CDR3. V is TRDV3 and J is TRDJ1; the match to TRDD3 covers 7 bases. TCRdb records no J gene; here it was assigned by comparing the DNA to germline. V lost 5 bases, J lost 1 base, and 40 bases stayed unmatched. The CDR3 covers 24 residues. The germline V gene has CDR1 TVYSNPD and CDR2 GDNSRS (reference sequence). CDR3 DNA sequence: TGTGCCCATGGGGTCTCCTTTTTATACTGGGGACTAACAAGGGTCCGATCTTGCACCGATAAACTCATCTTT. This translates into CAHGVSFLYWGLTRVRSCTDKLIF. Using reference TRDV3 and TRDJ1 for the parts outside the CDR3, the full variable domain is CDKVTQSSPDQTVASGSEVVLLCTYDTVYSNPDLFWYRIRPDYSFQFVFYGDNSRSEGADFTQGRFSVKHILTQKAFHLVISPVRTEDSATYYCAHGVSFLYWGLTRVRSCTDKLIFGKGTRVTVEP.

About this clone itself: TCRdb pairs this DNA with a much larger clone's protein that differs at residue 7, likely a read error; the protein shown was translated from the DNA. V is TRDV3 and J is TRDJ1; 9 bases are shared with TRDD3. TCRdb offers no J gene call, so here the DNA was matched to germline to obtain one. The V segment lost 5 bases and the J segment 5 bases; nucleotides outside the gene matches: 12. Per germline, CDR1 TVYSNPD and CDR2 GDNSRS (reference sequence). This CDR3 has 14 residues. This chain's CDR3 is CAVLWGMPPDKLIF. The CDR3 region has the DNA TGTGCCGTACTCTGGGGGATGCCTCCGGATAAACTCATCTTT.

At least ten counts were recorded for this clone. The rearrangement uses TRDV1 and TRDJ1, with 9 bases that match TRDD2. Per germline, CDR1 TSWWSYY and CDR2 QGS. This CDR3 has 17 residues. V gave up 1 base and J gave up 3 bases; unmatched junction bases: 9. CDR3 DNA sequence: TGTGCTCTTGGGGAACCATCCTTCCTACCTTACCCCGATAAACTCATCTTT. The encoded protein is CALGEPSFLPYPDKLIF.

A note on this clone: TCRdb's entry gives the protein of a much larger clone, which mismatches this DNA's translation at residue 4, likely from a read error; the protein reported here is translated from the DNA. The chain recombines TRDV2 with TRDJ1, with 8 bases identical to TRDD3. TCRdb leaves out the J gene; it was filled in here by matching the DNA to germline. CDR3 length: 15 amino acids. V shed 5 bases and J 3 bases; nucleotides not matched to a gene: 10. Germline CDR1 and CDR2: GEAIGNYY and EKD. This CDR3 is CACVSLGDLSDKLIF. CDR3 in DNA: TGTGCCTGTGTCAGCCTGGGGGACCTCTCCGATAAACTCATCTTT.

At least ten counts were recorded for this clone. Given a far larger clone just one base away, this is likely a sequencing read error. The identical CDR3 is also encoded by other nucleotide sequences in the sample. CDR3 DNA sequence: TGTGCCTGTGACACCGTAGGGGGGATACGCCGGCACCACACCGACAAACTCATCTTT. It is translated as CACDTVGGIRRHHTDKLIF. The gene calls are TRDV2 and TRDJ1; 10 bases are shared with TRDD3. TCRdb gives no J gene; it was assigned here by matching the DNA to germline. CDR3 length equals 19 residues. The germline CDR1 and CDR2 sequences are GEAIGNYY and EKD.

This clone has at least ten counts. It is likely a read error: a sequence one base away is far more abundant. Other DNA sequences from this sample encode an identical CDR3 as well. This chain connects TRAV38-2/DV8 to TRDJ1; 11 nucleotides agree with TRDD3. The CDR3 has 19 residues. Germline loops: CDR1 TSESDYY, CDR2 QEAYKQQN. The CDR3 here is CAYSPSGEAVGDTSDKLIF. CDR3 coding DNA: TGTGCCTATAGTCCCAGCGGTGAGGCGGTGGGGGATACGTCCGATAAACTCATCTTT.

This clone was counted many times. A clone one base away is much larger, so this may be a read error. The same CDR3 is also encoded by other DNA sequences in this sample. This sequence joins TRDV1 and TRDJ1; a possible D gene is TRDD3 (7 bases). TCRdb records no J gene; here it was assigned by comparing the DNA to germline. There are 26 residues in the CDR3. Germline CDR1 is TSWWSYY and CDR2 is QGS. V lost 3 bases and J lost 0, with 44 bases in between. CDR3 sequence (DNA): TGTGCTCTTGGGGACCTCCTACATCCTACATTCAGCGGTAGGGGGATCCAGCGGATCTACACCGATAAACTCATCTTT. This translates into CALGDLLHPTFSGRGIQRIYTDKLIF.

This clone appeared many times. Other DNA sequences in this specimen translate into the identical CDR3. V and J are TRDV1 and TRDJ1; 9 bases are shared with TRDD3. Losses at the gene ends were 2 bases for V and 3 bases for J; bases not matched to a gene: 22. Germline V gene lookup returns CDR1 TSWWSYY and CDR2 QGS. This CDR3 is 21 amino acids long. Written as DNA, the CDR3 is TGTGCTCTTGGGGAAGCTCGGGTCTTGGGGATACGCGGAGACGTCCCCGATAAACTCATCTTT. Amino acid sequence: CALGEARVLGIRGDVPDKLIF.

Regarding this clone: The protein TCRdb lists belongs to a much larger clone and differs from this DNA's translation at residue 19, which points to a read error; the protein shown is made from the DNA. Here the V gene is TRDV1, but the J gene went uncalled; the D call in the table, TRDD3, was not verified against the DNA. Germline-derived CDR1 and CDR2 are TSWWSYY and QGS. CDR3 length equals 21 residues. Here the CDR3 reads CALGAPFLRTVLGDISVKPIF. Written as DNA, the CDR3 is TGTGCTCTTGGGGCCCCGTTCCTACGGACTGTACTGGGGGATATTTCAGTAAAACCCATCTTT.

For this clone: A far larger clone is only one base removed, so a read error is likely. This CDR3 is also generated by other DNA sequences in the sample. The chain uses TRDV1 and TRDJ1, with 9 positions matching TRDD3. Matching the DNA to germline supplied the J gene, which TCRdb does not give. Germline loops: CDR1 TSWWSYY, CDR2 QGS. V lost 2 bases, J lost 0 bases, and 37 bases stayed unmatched. This CDR3 has 27 amino acids. The CDR3 region has the DNA TGTGCTCTTGGGGAAGTAAGGGCCTACCACCGTCCCTCTGTTGGGGGATATGCTTCTGCCTACACCGATAAACTCATCTTT. It encodes CALGEVRAYHRPSVGGYASAYTDKLIF.